This T cell receptor (beta chain) stems from a study of identical twins. The table lists this clonotype with many counts. CDR3 length: 15 residues. V was shortened by 2 bases and J by 3 bases, with 14 bases between the two germline ends. In germline, CDR1 is SGHTA, CDR2 FQGNSA. TCRdb reanalysed the 5' RACE reads using MiXCR and keeps one entry per CDR3 protein. The table records hundreds of thousands of distinct CDR3 sequences, about 20% of them present only once. This sample was shared with a second study, whose subject was T cells expressing NK-cell markers.

The receptor comes from a woman under 30 in good health. The sequenced material came from PBMCs. The chain recombines TRBV7-2 with TRBJ2-7; the D is unclear. CDR3 coding DNA: TGTGCCAGCAGCTTAAGGTCGGAGAAGGTCTACGAGCAGTACTTC. Protein: CASSLRSEKVYEQYF. Full variable domain (rest looked up from reference TRBV7-2 and TRBJ2-7): GAGVSQSPSNKVTEKGKDVELRCDPISGHTALYWYRQSLGQGLEFLIYFQGNSAPDKSGLPSDRFSAERTGGSVSTLTIQRTQQEDSAVYLCASSLRSEKVYEQYFGPGTRLTVT.